This T cell receptor (beta chain) was profiled in a study of cytomegalovirus exposure and HLA in healthy donors. Findings of the study overall: Analysis was carried out at a later point, and it linked a missense DCLRE1C variant to TCR beta V- and J-gene trimming. A later analysis linked fewer than 20,000 TCR beta sequences to HLA alleles at 0.05 false discovery rate.

60 Vbeta and 13 Jbeta primers were used in PCR. Authors' data handling: Per a later analysis, the number of unique TCR beta chains was around 80 million, of which 9 million to 14 million were shared. The method was immunoSEQ multiplex PCR; TCRdb's version includes in-frame clones alone and lacks a portion of them. V, J and clone size derive from that table, while D and trimming were established from the DNA sequence. The sample shows some 120,000 clones, around two thirds of them seen only once. A note on this clone: The antigen is not known.

V gave up 0 bases and J gave up 5 bases, with 12 bases separating them. Germline CDR1 and CDR2: SGDLS and YYNGEE. The CDR3 has 16 residues. The sequence came from a middle-aged woman in good health and CMV-seropositive. The V call is TRBV9, the J call TRBJ1-6; a possible D gene is TRBD1 (5 bases). The sequenced material came from PBMCs. CDR3 amino acids: CASSVEAGLNNSPLHF. The CDR3 region has the DNA TGTGCCAGCAGCGTAGAAGCGGGACTTAATAATTCACCCCTCCACTTT.